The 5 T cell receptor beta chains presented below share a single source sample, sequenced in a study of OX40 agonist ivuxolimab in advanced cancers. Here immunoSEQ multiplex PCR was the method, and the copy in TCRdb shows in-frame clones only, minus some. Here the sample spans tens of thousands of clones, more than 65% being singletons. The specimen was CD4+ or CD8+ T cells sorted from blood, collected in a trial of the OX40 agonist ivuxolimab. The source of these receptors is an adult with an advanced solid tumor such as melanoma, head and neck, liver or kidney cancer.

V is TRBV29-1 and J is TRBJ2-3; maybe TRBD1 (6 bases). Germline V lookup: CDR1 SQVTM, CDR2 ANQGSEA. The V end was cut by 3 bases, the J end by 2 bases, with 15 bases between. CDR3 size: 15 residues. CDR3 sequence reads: CSVEGPGQPTDTQYF. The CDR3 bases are TGCAGCGTTGAGGGGCCCGGACAGCCCACAGATACGCAGTATTTT.

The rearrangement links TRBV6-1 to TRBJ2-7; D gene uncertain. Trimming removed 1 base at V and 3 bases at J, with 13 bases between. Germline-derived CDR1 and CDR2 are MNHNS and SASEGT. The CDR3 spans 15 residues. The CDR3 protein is CASSEGAVSFYEQYF. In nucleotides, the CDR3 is TGTGCCAGCAGTGAAGGGGCAGTTTCGTTCTACGAGCAGTACTTC.

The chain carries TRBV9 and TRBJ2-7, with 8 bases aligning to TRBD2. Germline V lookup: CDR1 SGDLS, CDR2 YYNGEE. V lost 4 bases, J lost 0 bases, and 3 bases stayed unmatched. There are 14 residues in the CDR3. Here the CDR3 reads CASSYGTSSYEQYF. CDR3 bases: TGTGCCAGCAGCTACGGGACTAGCTCCTACGAGCAGTACTTC.

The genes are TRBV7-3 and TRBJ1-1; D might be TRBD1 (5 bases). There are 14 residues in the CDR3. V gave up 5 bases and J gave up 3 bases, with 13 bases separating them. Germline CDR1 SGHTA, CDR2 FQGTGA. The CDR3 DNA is TGTGCCAGCAGCGTCCAGGGTGGGGACACTGAAGCTTTCTTT. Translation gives CASSVQGGDTEAFF.

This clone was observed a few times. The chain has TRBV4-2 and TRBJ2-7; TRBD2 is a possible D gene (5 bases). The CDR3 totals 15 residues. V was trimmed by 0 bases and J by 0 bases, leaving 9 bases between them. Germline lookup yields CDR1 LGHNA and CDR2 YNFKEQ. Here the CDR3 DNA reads TGTGCCAGCAGCCAAGAGCTAGCCAGCTCCTACGAGCAGTACTTC. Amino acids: CASSQELASSYEQYF.